This T cell receptor (beta chain) was captured in a study of T cells in Graves' hyperthyroidism and ophthalmopathy. Investigators excluded patients with uncontrolled infection, other autoimmune disease, pregnancy or lactation. Amplified TCR beta CDR3 regions derived from RNA transcripts. HTBI primers were employed in a first-round RT-PCR of the TCR CDR3. Each CDR3 protein gets one entry after TCRdb re-called the multiplex PCR reads with MiXCR. The sample lists about 400,000 distinct CDR3 sequences, under 15% occurring once. In this sample, this clonotype turned up a few times. Its target is not known. Study outcomes and limitations: Most thyroid-expanded clonotypes above 0.001 were also found in blood.

Germline CDR1 SGHRS, CDR2 YFSETQ. The CDR3 has 14 amino acids. Losses at the gene ends were 1 base for V and 8 bases for J; bases not matched to a gene: 4. This clonotype was obtained from a woman aged 25 to 39 with Graves' hyperthyroidism. This chain links TRBV5-1 with TRBJ2-1; TRBD1 matches at 9 bases. Sequenced: blood. CDR3 nucleotide sequence: TGCGCCAGCAGCTTGACAGGGGGCTATGATGAGCAGTTCTTC. This codes for CASSLTGGYDEQFF.